This T cell receptor beta chain appears in the sequencing data of a study of a mutant IDH1 vaccine in newly diagnosed glioma. Study summary: Across weeks 1, 3, 5, 7, 11, 15, 19 and 23, patients received a vaccination each time, eight in all. Treated patients, averaging 40.4 years, were roughly 60% male and about 38% female. Former treatment meant radiotherapy, temozolomide, or both; the majority had gotten both. Study results and caveats: Immune responses induced by vaccination arose in around 93% of the patients.

A remark on this clone: Its antigen is currently unknown.

Documented time point: week 11, during vaccination. Topical imiquimod was applied with each vaccine dose, which held 300 ug of mutant IDH1 20-mer peptide. Using immunoSEQ multiplex PCR, the repertoire was profiled, and TCRdb retains in-frame clones only, with some absent. The data hold about 35,000 clones, with roughly 80% observed a single time. The material was peripheral blood mononuclear cells (PBMCs), obtained from a glioma patient whose treatment included an IDH1 peptide vaccine. The clonotype originates from a woman aged 30 to 39 with glioma. Some clones in this sample may be carry-over from other donors' samples.

The CDR3 loop reads CASSSGLAGRGEQFF. The CDR3 coding sequence is TGTGCCAGCAGCTCGGGACTAGCGGGGCGCGGTGAGCAGTTCTTC. The genes are TRBV11-2 and TRBJ2-1; 13 bases match TRBD2. V dropped 4 bases and J dropped 9; count of bases not matched to a gene: 6. The CDR3 has 15 residues. CDR1 is SGHAT, CDR2 FQNNGV, per germline.